This T cell receptor (beta chain) was retrieved from a study of T cell responses to AZD1222 COVID-19 vaccine. This CDR3 has 17 amino acids. CDR1 SGDLS and CDR2 YYNGEE come from the germline V gene. V was trimmed by 2 bases and J by 3 bases, leaving 17 bases between them. The assay was immunoSEQ multiplex PCR, and TCRdb's table has in-frame clones only and misses some. The data contain around 62,000 clones, 80% to 90% of them singletons. Sequenced here: peripheral blood, sampled on day 0 of AZD1222 vaccination. The genes are TRBV9 and TRBJ2-2; no firm D call. This clonotype originated in an adult in good health. The DNA for the CDR3 is TGTGCCAGCAGCGTTTCGGGCCCTTCGACGGACACCGGGGAGCTGTTTTTT. Protein: CASSVSGPSTDTGELFF. Combining the CDR3 with reference TRBV9 and TRBJ2-2 gives the whole variable domain DSGVTQTPKHLITATGQRVTLRCSPRSGDLSVYWYQQSLDQGLQFLIQYYNGEERAKGNILERFSAQQFPDLHSELNLSSLELGDSALYFCASSVSGPSTDTGELFFGEGSRLTVL.